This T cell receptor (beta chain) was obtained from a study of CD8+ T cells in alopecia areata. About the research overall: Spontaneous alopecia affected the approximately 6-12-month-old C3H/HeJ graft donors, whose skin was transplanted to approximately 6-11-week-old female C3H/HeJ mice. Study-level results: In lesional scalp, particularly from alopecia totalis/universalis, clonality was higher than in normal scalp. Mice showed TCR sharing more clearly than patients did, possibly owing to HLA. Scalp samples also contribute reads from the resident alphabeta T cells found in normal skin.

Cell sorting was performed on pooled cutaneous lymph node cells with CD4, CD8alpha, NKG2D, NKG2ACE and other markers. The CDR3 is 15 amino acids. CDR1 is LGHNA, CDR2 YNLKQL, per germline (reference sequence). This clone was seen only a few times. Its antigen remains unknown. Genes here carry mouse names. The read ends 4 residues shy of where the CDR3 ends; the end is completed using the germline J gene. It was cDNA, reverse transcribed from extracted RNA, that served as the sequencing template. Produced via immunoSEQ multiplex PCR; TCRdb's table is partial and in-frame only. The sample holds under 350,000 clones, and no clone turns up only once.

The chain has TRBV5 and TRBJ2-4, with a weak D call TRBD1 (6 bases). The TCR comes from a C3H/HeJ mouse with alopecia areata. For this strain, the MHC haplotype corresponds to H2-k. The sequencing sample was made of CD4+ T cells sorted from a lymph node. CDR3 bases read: TGTGCCAGCAGCCAAGCACAGGGATTCGGGAAC. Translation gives CASSQAQGFGN. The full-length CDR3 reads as CASSQAQGFGNTLYF.